The subject of this entry is one TCR beta chain. This sample is part of a study of blood T cell repertoires in COVID-19. Overall study context: Material from acute and convalescent COVID-19 was sourced from the United States, Italy and Spain.

Authors' analysis steps: Nucleated cell counts were estimated from reference gene primer amplification. TCRdb's copy holds only in-frame clones and misses some; the assay was immunoSEQ multiplex PCR. Clone size and V and J calls were adopted from that table, with D and trimming inferred from the DNA. Of around 100,000 clones in the sample, less than 85% are singletons; the top ten hold more than 10%. Germline V CDR1 and CDR2: GTSNPN, SVGIG (reference sequence). Trimming took 4 bases from V and 4 from J, leaving 19 bases between them. The length of the CDR3 is 15 residues. Material: peripheral blood. The rearrangement links TRBV30 to TRBJ1-2; D might be TRBD1 (6 bases). This TCR derives from a human donor in a cohort sampled during active COVID-19. The DNA for the CDR3 is TGTGCCTGGAACCGGCGACAGGCTGATTTCTATGGCTACACCTTC. Translation gives CAWNRRQADFYGYTF.